What follows are 18 T cell receptor beta chains derived from one specimen sequenced in a study of response to subunit inactivated influenza vaccine. TCRdb passed the RT-PCR reads through MiXCR, listing each CDR3 protein once. The sample consists of about half a million distinct CDR3 sequences, 25% of them appearing once. The sample in question was CD4+ T cells sorted from PBMCs, obtained 5 to 6 days after vaccination. These receptors all come from a man aged 50-59 years who received an inactivated influenza vaccine.

The gene calls are TRBV7-8 and TRBJ1-1; D uncertain. Germline V gene sequence: CDR1 SGHVS, CDR2 FQNEAQ. The germline V and J ends were trimmed by 4 bases and 1 base, with 13 bases remaining between them. The CDR3 spans 15 residues. CDR3 in DNA: TGTGCCAGCAGCTCTTATCTTCAGGAGAACACTGAAGCTTTCTTT. Encoded protein: CASSSYLQENTEAFF. The whole variable domain, remainder taken from reference TRBV7-8 and TRBJ1-1, is GAGVSQSPRYKVAKRGQDVALRCDPISGHVSLFWYQQALGQGPEFLTYFQNEAQLDKSGLPSDRFFAERPEGSVSTLKIQRTQQEDSAVYLCASSSYLQENTEAFFGQGTRLTVV.

V is TRBV5-1 and J is TRBJ2-5; the match to TRBD2 covers 10 bases. This CDR3 is 15 amino acids long. Looked up from germline, CDR1 is SGHRS and CDR2 is YFSETQ. The V segment lost 2 bases and the J segment 1 base; nucleotides outside the gene matches: 2. CDR3 amino acids: CASSLAGGIQETQYF. CDR3 coding DNA: TGCGCCAGCAGCTTAGCGGGGGGGATCCAAGAGACCCAGTACTTC.

J is TRBJ1-4 and V is TRBV12-5; D unclear. Trimming took off 7 bases at V and 5 bases at J, with 5 bases between the two ends. CDR3 length: 11 residues. Germline-derived CDR1 and CDR2 are LGHNT and FRNRAP. This CDR3 is CASAPNEKLFF. In DNA, the CDR3 is TGTGCTAGTGCCCCCAATGAAAAACTGTTTTTT.

The gene calls are TRBV7-9 and TRBJ2-5; possibly TRBD2 for D (6 bases). CDR1 and CDR2 from the germline V gene are SEHNR and FQNEAQ (reference sequence). The V gene lost 4 bases and the J gene lost 2 bases, with 11 bases spanning the gap. The CDR3 is 14 amino acids. In DNA, the CDR3 is TGTGCCAGCAGCTGGCGGGACCATCAAGAGACCCAGTACTTC. Translated, it gives CASSWRDHQETQYF.

This clonotype has a handful of counts. This chain links TRBV12-3 or TRBV12-4 with TRBJ2-7; D remains unclear. There are 20 residues in the CDR3. Trimming removed 2 bases from V and 1 base from J, with 27 bases in between. The CDR3 DNA reads TGTGCCAGCAGTTTAACCCCCTACCCCCCTCTGTCGAATGGGTCCTACGAGCAGTACTTC. This translates into CASSLTPYPPLSNGSYEQYF.

The V gene is TRBV6-2 or TRBV6-3, the J gene TRBJ1-2, with 7 bases that match TRBD1. The CDR3 extends over 13 amino acids. Per the germline V gene, CDR1 is MNHEY and CDR2 is SVGEGT. The J segment lost 4 bases and the V segment lost 7 bases, leaving 6 bases of the junction unmatched. The CDR3 coding sequence is TGTGCCAGCACGACAGGGTCTGGCTATGGCTACACCTTC. Translation gives CASTTGSGYGYTF.

As for this clonotype: This may stem from a read error, because a much larger clone lies one nucleotide away. The chain has TRBV15 and TRBJ2-1, with TRBD2 matching 7 bases. CDR1 and CDR2 (germline): LNHNV, YYDKDF (reference sequence). The CDR3 loop spans 14 amino acids. The CDR3 bases are TGTGCCACCCGCAGAGAAGGGAGGGACAATGAGCAGTTCTTC. Protein product: CATRREGRDNEQFF.

This clonotype was recorded a few times. This chain uses TRBV6-1 with TRBJ1-1; perhaps TRBD1 as D (5 bases). CDR1 is MNHNS, CDR2 SASEGT, per germline. The germline V and J ends were trimmed by 5 bases and 5 bases, with 12 bases remaining between them. The CDR3 length is 13 residues. CDR3 sequence (DNA): TGTGCCAGCAGTAGATGGGGGGGAACTGAAGCTTTCTTT. Translating gives CASSRWGGTEAFF.

The chain recombines TRBV10-2 with TRBJ2-2, with TRBD1 matching over 9 bases. The CDR3 contains 16 residues. V lost 6 bases, J lost 7 bases, and 12 bases stayed unmatched. Germline assignment: CDR1 WSHSY and CDR2 SAAADI. CDR3 sequence (DNA): TGCGCCAGCAGAGAGAAGACAGGGGGATTCAGCGGGGAGCTGTTTTTT. As protein: CASREKTGGFSGELFF.

This chain links TRBV5-1 with TRBJ1-1; 10 nucleotides align to TRBD1. The CDR3 runs 13 residues. V shed 0 bases and J 10 bases; nucleotides not matched to a gene: 3. CDR1 is SGHRS and CDR2 is YFSETQ in the germline V gene. CDR3 DNA sequence: TGCGCCAGCAGCTTGGAGGACAGGGGGACAGCTTTCTTT. Protein product: CASSLEDRGTAFF.

This clonotype has more than one count but fewer than ten. The rearrangement joins TRBV28 to TRBJ2-1, with D uncertain. V lost 6 bases and J 4 bases, leaving 4 bases between the germline ends. The germline gives CDR1 MDHEN, CDR2 SYDVKM. The CDR3 extends over 11 amino acids. As DNA, the CDR3 is TGTGCCAGCAGGAGGTACAATGAGCAGTTCTTC. This sequence encodes CASRRYNEQFF.

A few counts support this clonotype. The CDR3 spells CASSRLGLDTGELFF. CDR3 in DNA: TGCGCCAGCAGCCGGTTAGGACTAGACACCGGGGAGCTGTTTTTT. The rearrangement uses TRBV4-3 and TRBJ2-2; TRBD2 matches at 7 bases. Germline loops: CDR1 LGHNA, CDR2 YSLEER. V shed 4 bases and J 3 bases; nucleotides not matched to a gene: 5. The CDR3 totals 15 residues.

This clonotype was picked up a small number of times. This chain's CDR3 is CASSLGLAGGAYEQYF. The DNA of the CDR3 is TGTGCCAGCAGCTTAGGGCTAGCGGGGGGAGCGTACGAGCAGTACTTC. This chain joins TRBV7-2 and TRBJ2-7; 11 bases are shared with TRBD2. Germline lookup yields CDR1 SGHTA and CDR2 FQGNSA. With 1 base clipped from V and 4 bases from J, the junction kept 6 bases outside the gene matches. There are 16 residues in the CDR3.

CDR3 in amino acids: CASSTRGIYEQYF. DNA of the CDR3: TGTGCCAGCAGCACCAGGGGGATCTACGAGCAGTACTTC. The V call is TRBV6-1, the J call TRBJ2-7; TRBD1 matches 7 bases. The CDR3 sequence is 13 residues long. The germline V gene has CDR1 MNHNS and CDR2 SASEGT. V trimming: 6 bases; J trimming: 3 bases; junction bases outside the gene matches: 5.

The table lists this clonotype with a few counts. The chain carries TRBV2 and TRBJ2-5; D is perhaps TRBD1 (5 bases). The length of the CDR3 is 15 residues. Germline-derived CDR1 and CDR2 are SNHLY and FYNNEI. Trimming removed 0 bases at V and 5 bases at J, with 13 bases between. CDR3 bases: TGTGCCAGCAGTGAAGCGCTTCGTCAGGGTGAGACCCAGTACTTC. It specifies CASSEALRQGETQYF.

V gene TRBV9 combines with J gene TRBJ2-5; 8 nucleotides align to TRBD1. Germline V gene sequence: CDR1 SGDLS, CDR2 YYNGEE. V was clipped by 4 bases and J by 5 bases; unmatched bases: 4. CDR3 length: 13 amino acids. CDR3 sequence: CASSPDRVETQYF. The CDR3 DNA reads as TGTGCCAGCAGCCCGGACAGGGTCGAGACCCAGTACTTC.

The chain uses TRBV19 and TRBJ1-2, with 7 bases fitting TRBD1. This CDR3 spans 12 amino acids. CDR1 and CDR2 from the germline V gene are LNHDA and SQIVND (reference sequence). Trimming at V came to 4 bases and at J to 8 bases, leaving 4 bases not matched to a gene. The CDR3 DNA reads TGTGCCAGTAGTACGACAGGGCGCGGCTACACCTTC. Translating gives CASSTTGRGYTF.

The V gene is TRBV7-9, the J gene TRBJ1-6; the D is unclear. Germline V lookup: CDR1 SEHNR, CDR2 FQNEAQ (reference sequence). This CDR3 comprises 11 residues. V lost 5 bases, J lost 7 bases, and 3 bases lay in between. This chain's CDR3 is CASSQNSPLHF. The CDR3 DNA is TGTGCCAGCAGCCAGAATTCACCCCTCCACTTT.